This note documents a single T cell receptor (beta chain) sequence. Antigen specificity is unknown. Trimming took 0 bases from V and 3 from J; bases not matched to a gene: 6. CDR3 length: 16 amino acids. In germline, CDR1 is MGHRA, CDR2 YSYEKL. This sample is drawn from a study of Graves' ophthalmopathy and Graves' hyperthyroidism. Regarding the study as a whole: In predicting ophthalmopathy progression, the model reached 65% to 71% sensitivity and 72.22% specificity. A majority of expanded thyroid clonotypes exceeding 0.001 frequency were likewise present in blood.

RNA transcripts provided the template for amplifying TCR beta CDR3 regions. First-round RT-PCR employed HTBI primers, with a second-round multiplex PCR after it. TCRdb re-called the multiplex PCR reads with MiXCR, one entry per CDR3 protein. The data hold around 470,000 distinct CDR3 sequences, with about an eighth observed a single time. Active ophthalmopathy (CAS at least 3, NOSPECS at least 4), lasting under 3 months. Excluded: other autoimmune disease, uncontrolled infection, pregnancy or lactation. Sample: blood. The J gene is TRBJ2-7, the V gene TRBV4-1; 9 bases map to TRBD1. This receptor was taken from a woman aged 25 to 39 with Graves' ophthalmopathy. The CDR3 protein is CASSQEDRGGYYEQYF. The CDR3 DNA reads TGCGCCAGCAGCCAAGAAGACAGGGGGGGTTACTACGAGCAGTACTTC.